Below are 22 T cell receptor beta chains sequenced from a single sample in a study of neoadjuvant nivolumab and ipilimumab in lung cancer. Data came from immunoSEQ multiplex PCR; TCRdb stores just in-frame clones and leaves some out. The sample lists several thousand clones; 75% to 90% were seen once. The sequenced sample was tumor tissue, obtained after neoadjuvant nivolumab, alone or with ipilimumab, at or shortly before surgery. These receptors were obtained from an adult with non-small cell lung cancer.

The chain joins TRBV5-4 to TRBJ2-1; 10 bases align to TRBD2. The CDR3 covers 17 residues. Germline V lookup: CDR1 SGHNT, CDR2 YYREEE (reference sequence). The trim removed 4 bases at V and 7 bases at J, leaving 14 bases unmatched. As DNA, the CDR3 is TGTGCCAGCAGCCTAAATCGGCCGGGACTAGCGATGAATGAGCAGTTCTTC. This sequence encodes CASSLNRPGLAMNEQFF. Filled out from reference TRBV5-4 and TRBJ2-1, the complete variable domain reads ETGVTQSPTHLIKTRGQQVTLRCSSQSGHNTVSWYQQALGQGPQFIFQYYREEENGRGNFPPRFSGLQFPNYSSELNVNALELDDSALYLCASSLNRPGLAMNEQFFGPGTRLTVL.

V is TRBV5-5 and J is TRBJ1-2; D remains ambiguous. Between the trimmed V and J ends, which lost 1 base and 8 bases, there was a span of 21 bases. The CDR3 is 16 residues long. From germline, CDR1 is SGHKS and CDR2 YYEKEE (reference sequence). The CDR3 here is CASSLTTGSPREGYTF. CDR3 nucleotides: TGTGCCAGCAGCTTGACAACCGGGTCCCCTCGAGAGGGCTACACCTTC.

The J gene is TRBJ1-1, the V gene TRBV29-1, with a tentative D call TRBD1 (5 bases). V lost 6 bases to trimming and J lost 4 bases, with 21 bases between them. This CDR3 spans 15 amino acids. Germline CDR1 reads SQVTM; CDR2 reads ANQGSEA. For the CDR3, the DNA is TGCAGCGTGGGGCGCGCTCTGGAGCCAGGCACTGAAGCTTTCTTT. This sequence encodes CSVGRALEPGTEAFF.

The V call is TRBV25-1, the J call TRBJ2-3; D remains ambiguous. This CDR3 has 12 residues. Germline-derived CDR1 and CDR2 are MGHDK and SYGVNS. V lost 3 bases and J lost 5, with 6 bases in between. CDR3 nucleotide sequence: TGTGCCAGCAGTGATCTTGTAGATACGCAGTATTTT. Its translation: CASSDLVDTQYF.

The J gene is TRBJ2-7, the V gene TRBV5-1; D tentatively reads TRBD1 or TRBD2 (6 bases each). The CDR3 has 15 residues. The V gene's germline CDR1 is SGHRS and CDR2 YFSETQ. V lost 1 base, J lost 2 bases, and 13 bases lay in between. CDR3 amino acids: CASSLYAGHPYEQYF. For the CDR3, the DNA is TGCGCCAGCAGCTTGTATGCGGGACACCCCTACGAGCAGTACTTC.

The V and J genes are TRBV7-9 and TRBJ1-5; a weak D match, TRBD1 (5 bases). V lost 2 bases to trimming and J lost 9 bases, with 14 bases between them. CDR3 length: 14 amino acids. Germline CDR1 reads SEHNR; CDR2 reads FQNEAQ (reference sequence). Written as DNA, the CDR3 is TGTGCCAGCAGCTTAACAGGCAACCCCCCGCCCCAGCATTTT. This encodes CASSLTGNPPPQHF.

This clone was recorded once. This chain uses TRBV11-2 with TRBJ2-3, with 14 bases matching TRBD2. The CDR3 contains 17 residues. The V gene's germline CDR1 is SGHAT and CDR2 FQNNGV. J lost 4 bases, V lost 1 base, and 4 bases had no gene match. The CDR3 region is CASSLGLAGGRSDTQYF. The CDR3, as DNA: TGTGCCAGCAGCTTAGGACTAGCGGGGGGGCGGTCAGATACGCAGTATTTT.

Only one count was recorded for this clone. The genes are TRBV7-6 and TRBJ2-1, with 7 bases aligning to TRBD2. V lost 5 bases to trimming and J lost 9 bases; unmatched junction nucleotides: 10. The germline CDR1 and CDR2 sequences are SGHVS and FNYEAQ. There are 14 residues in the CDR3. CDR3: CASSPWGGDGEQFF. In DNA, the CDR3 is TGTGCCAGCAGCCCCTGGGGGGGAGACGGTGAGCAGTTCTTC.

The CDR3 sequence: CSTRPKNIQYF. The DNA for the CDR3 is TGCAGTACACGACCCAAAAACATTCAGTACTTC. The chain uses TRBV20-1 and TRBJ2-4; D remains unclear. V lost 8 bases, J lost 2 bases, and 7 bases lay in between. This CDR3 spans 11 amino acids. CDR1 is DFQATT, CDR2 SNEGSKA, per germline (reference sequence).

CDR3 coding DNA: TGTGCCAGCAGTTACTCGACTAGCACTGAAGCTTTCTTT. The encoded protein is CASSYSTSTEAFF. The gene calls are TRBV6-5 and TRBJ1-1; unclear D gene. Germline-derived CDR1 and CDR2 are MNHEY and SVGAGI. The V end was cut by 0 bases, the J end by 4 bases, with 6 bases between. This CDR3 has 13 residues.

The V gene is TRBV18, the J gene TRBJ1-6; D is perhaps TRBD1 (5 bases). The V gene's germline CDR1 is KGHSH and CDR2 LQKENI. V lost 4 bases, J lost 6 bases, and 13 bases lay in between. The CDR3 runs 15 residues. The CDR3 here is CASSLSGPINSPLHF. The CDR3 DNA reads as TGTGCCAGCTCACTCTCGGGACCGATTAATTCACCCCTCCACTTT.

The chain combines TRBV11-1 with TRBJ2-2, with a possible D match to TRBD2 (6 bases). The CDR3 runs 16 residues. From germline, CDR1 is SGHAT and CDR2 FQDESV (reference sequence). V was shortened by 4 bases and J by 7 bases, with 19 bases between the two germline ends. The CDR3 sequence: CASSSSGTRSGGELFF. The CDR3 DNA is TGTGCCAGCAGCTCCTCCGGGACTCGAAGTGGCGGGGAGCTGTTTTTT.

This clone was picked up a small number of times. The V and J genes are TRBV5-3 and TRBJ2-7, with D perhaps matching TRBD1 (8 bases). TRBV5-3 is sorted into the ORF group, with uncertain function. This CDR3 has 17 residues. The V gene lost 2 bases and the J gene lost 1 base, with 19 bases spanning the gap. The DNA of the CDR3 is TGTGCCAGAAGCTTATTAAGCGGGGACAGGCCTTCCTACGAGCAGTACTTC. This translates into CARSLLSGDRPSYEQYF.

This chain uses TRBV6-1 with TRBJ1-1; tentative D call: TRBD1 (6 bases). The CDR3 totals 15 residues. Per the germline V gene, CDR1 is MNHNS and CDR2 is SASEGT. The V end was cut by 6 bases, the J end by 6 bases, with 20 bases between. This CDR3 reads CASRRQLGAEAEAFF. CDR3 DNA sequence: TGTGCCAGCAGGCGCCAGTTGGGGGCTGAAGCTGAAGCTTTCTTT.

The CDR3 reads CASSLGQDTGELFF. DNA of the CDR3: TGTGCCAGCAGCTTGGGGCAAGACACCGGGGAGCTGTTTTTT. The chain carries TRBV5-4 and TRBJ2-2; D is ambiguous. Germline loops: CDR1 SGHNT, CDR2 YYREEE (reference sequence). V gave up 0 bases and J gave up 3 bases, with 6 bases separating them. The CDR3 covers 14 residues.

The V call is TRBV9, the J call TRBJ2-5; possibly TRBD1 for D (7 bases). The CDR3 is 16 residues long. Germline CDR1 SGDLS, CDR2 YYNGEE. Trimming removed 4 bases from V and 4 bases from J, with 20 bases in between. DNA for the CDR3: TGTGCCAGCAGCCAAGCCCTAGCAGGGGGGCGAGAGACCCAGTACTTC. It encodes CASSQALAGGRETQYF.

This chain joins TRBV6-5 and TRBJ1-6; no reliable D call. V was pared by 6 bases and J by 1 base, with 7 bases between. This CDR3 comprises 14 residues. The germline V gene encodes CDR1 MNHEY and CDR2 SVGAGI. CDR3 in amino acids: CASRGESYNSPLHF. The CDR3 DNA reads as TGTGCCAGCAGGGGAGAGTCCTATAATTCACCCCTCCACTTT.

V is TRBV2 and J is TRBJ2-7; D is possibly TRBD1 (5 bases). Germline CDR1 SNHLY, CDR2 FYNNEI. Deletions cut 8 bases from V and 3 bases from J, with 17 bases between. The CDR3 consists of 14 residues. In DNA form, the CDR3 reads TGTGCCAGCTGCCCGGTCAGGGAAGACTACGAGCAGTACTTC. Encoded protein: CASCPVREDYEQYF.

The chain recombines TRBV11-1 with TRBJ1-5; tentatively, D is TRBD1 (6 bases). The V end was cut by 2 bases, the J end by 5 bases, with 7 bases between. The length of the CDR3 is 13 residues. CDR1 SGHAT and CDR2 FQDESV come from the germline V gene (reference sequence). CDR3 bases: TGTGCCAGCAGCTTATCAGGGGATCAGCCCCAGCATTTT. Translating gives CASSLSGDQPQHF. Looking up the rest from reference TRBV11-1 and TRBJ1-5 gives the full variable domain: EAEVAQSPRYKITEKSQAVAFWCDPISGHATLYWYRQILGQGPELLVQFQDESVVDDSQLPKDRFSAERLKGVDSTLKIQPAELGDSAMYLCASSLSGDQPQHFGDGTRLSIL.

J is TRBJ1-2 and V is TRBV15; the D gene is possibly TRBD1 (6 bases). V lost 7 bases to trimming and J lost 3 bases, with 21 bases between them. The CDR3 spans 16 residues. In germline, CDR1 is LNHNV, CDR2 YYDKDF (reference sequence). CDR3 region: CATTPGGLDVHYGYTF. CDR3 nucleotide sequence: TGTGCCACCACCCCGGGGGGGCTCGACGTCCACTATGGCTACACCTTC.

This chain connects TRBV6-1 to TRBJ2-5; TRBD2 matches 7 bases. V shed 6 bases and J 13 bases; nucleotides not matched to a gene: 14. Germline CDR1 MNHNS, CDR2 SASEGT. The CDR3 extends over 13 amino acids. This chain's CDR3 is CASRERLASELYF. CDR3 sequence (DNA): TGTGCCAGCAGGGAAAGACTAGCCTCCGAACTGTACTTC.

J is TRBJ2-7 and V is TRBV5-8, with D perhaps matching TRBD1 or TRBD2 (5 bases each). The germline V and J ends were trimmed by 4 bases and 4 bases, with 18 bases remaining between them. Germline CDR1 is SGHTS and CDR2 is YDEGEE. There are 15 residues in the CDR3. The DNA of the CDR3 is TGTGCCAGCAGCCCGGGACCCTCAGACGGTTACGAGCAGTACTTC. This gives the protein CASSPGPSDGYEQYF.